This paragraph covers one TCR beta chain sequence. Its antigen remains unidentified. After removal of 4 bases from V and 3 bases from J, the junction contained 8 bases not matched to a gene. CDR3 length: 17 amino acids. Germline-derived CDR1 and CDR2 are KGHDR and SFDVKD. The data are from a study of Ad26.COV2.S vaccination and SARS-CoV-2 variants. Background on the study: The donor was enrolled in the Ad26.COV2.S arm of the COV1001 trial. Broader study findings: Post-vaccination spike-specific CD8+ and CD4+ T cell responses reportedly had substantial breadth.

Described treatment: around 19 received Ad26.COV2.S at low or high dose, single or two shots; five or six received placebo; per-sample allocation not given. The study sampled participants on day 63 after the first vaccine or placebo injection. It was an adult aged 18-55 years in Boston who was the donor. Sequencing used immunoSEQ multiplex PCR; TCRdb keeps in-frame clones, though not all of them. The sample has about 500,000 clones, 89% seen once. Sequenced here: peripheral blood, sampled in a trial of Ad26.COV2.S vaccine versus placebo. The rearrangement links TRBV24-1 to TRBJ2-2, with TRBD1 identical over 9 bases. The clonotype was recovered from a person aged 18-65 years who received the Ad26.COV2.S COVID-19 vaccine or a placebo. CDR3 residues: CATSDQKGQGDTGELFF. In DNA form, the CDR3 reads TGTGCCACCAGTGACCAAAAGGGACAGGGAGACACCGGGGAGCTGTTTTTT.